A selection of T cell receptor beta chains follows, all from one sample in a study of shared clonotypes between healthy human individuals. TCRdb's copy holds only in-frame clones and misses some; the assay was immunoSEQ multiplex PCR. The sample has about 1 million clones, about 80% seen once. The specimen was memory CD4+ T cells sorted from blood. The receptors shown here come from a man younger than 30 in good health. Each CDR3 is given with its conserved first and last residue. A D gene is named only where the DNA matches it firmly. Not every row has a clone size; where given, it reads once, few, many or a size class.

v_call	clone_size	j_call	d_call	cdr3_aa	cdr3_nt
TRBV19	-	TRBJ2-5	TRBD2	CASSIELAGRQETQYF	TGTGCCAGTAGTATTGAGCTAGCGGGCAGACAAGAGACCCAGTACTTC
TRBV5-1	-	TRBJ1-1	-	CASSWGIETEAFF	TGCGCCAGCAGCTGGGGTATTGAGACTGAAGCTTTCTTT
TRBV28	-	TRBJ1-2	-	CASSFPNYGYTF	TGTGCCAGCAGTTTTCCTAACTATGGCTACACCTTC
TRBV11-2	-	TRBJ2-2	TRBD2	CASSLALGLAGTSRGELFF	TGTGCCAGCAGCTTAGCTCTGGGACTAGCGGGAACTAGTCGCGGGGAGCTGTTTTTT
TRBV5-6	-	TRBJ2-5	-	CASSYQETQYF	TGTGCCAGCAGCTACCAAGAGACCCAGTACTTC
TRBV2	-	TRBJ1-2	TRBD1	CASRKGTDNYGYTF	TGTGCCAGCAGGAAGGGGACAGATAACTATGGCTACACCTTC
TRBV6-4	once	TRBJ1-2	-	CASRREAGTNYGYTF	TGTGCCAGCAGGAGGGAGGCAGGGACTAACTATGGCTACACCTTC
TRBV30	few	TRBJ1-2	-	CAWSPRIDGYTF	TGTGCCTGGAGTCCCAGAATCGATGGCTACACCTTC
TRBV5-1	-	TRBJ2-2	-	CASSLAPPQGELFF	TGCGCCAGCAGCTTGGCCCCTCCACAGGGAGAGCTGTTTTTT
TRBV29-1	once	TRBJ1-2	-	CSVWWGRGYTF	TGCAGCGTTTGGTGGGGCCGAGGCTACACCTTC
TRBV6-6	few	TRBJ2-1	-	CASSTGTTYNEQFF	TGTGCCAGCAGTACCGGGACCACATACAATGAGCAGTTCTTC
TRBV4-1	-	TRBJ2-3	-	CASSQYGNTQYF	TGCGCCAGCAGCCAATATGGTAATACGCAGTATTTT
TRBV5-1	-	TRBJ2-7	-	CASSLTGIAYEQYF	TGCGCCAGCAGCTTGACCGGGATCGCCTACGAGCAGTACTTC
TRBV7-2	-	TRBJ2-7	TRBD1	CASSASGTGVYEQYF	TGTGCCAGCAGCGCCTCCGGGACAGGGGTCTACGAGCAGTACTTC
TRBV11-3	many	TRBJ2-7	-	CASSLGPLEQYF	TGTGCCAGCAGCTTAGGACCTCTAGAGCAGTACTTC
TRBV28	-	TRBJ1-2	-	CASSSPKDGYGYTF	TGTGCCAGCAGTTCCCCAAAGGACGGGTATGGCTACACCTTC
TRBV5-4	-	TRBJ2-3	-	CASSLRMTDTQYF	TGTGCCAGCAGCCTCCGTATGACAGATACGCAGTATTTT
TRBV27	-	TRBJ1-2	TRBD1	CASSREGAGGYTF	TGTGCCAGCAGTCGGGAGGGGGCAGGTGGCTACACCTTC
TRBV30	few	TRBJ1-4	-	CAWGLGFEKLFF	TGTGCCTGGGGTTTGGGGTTTGAAAAACTGTTTTTT
TRBV5-4	-	TRBJ2-4	TRBD2	CASSTSSGGATNIQYF	TGTGCCAGCAGCACCTCTAGCGGGGGGGCCACAAACATTCAGTACTTC
TRBV10-3	-	TRBJ1-5	-	CAISEDSNQPQHF	TGTGCCATCAGTGAGGATAGCAATCAGCCCCAGCATTTT
TRBV30	-	TRBJ1-2	-	CAWSEFGGAYDYTF	TGTGCCTGGAGCGAGTTCGGGGGCGCTTATGACTACACCTTC
TRBV9	many	TRBJ2-1	-	CASSPGVGYNEQFF	TGTGCCAGCAGTCCAGGGGTAGGCTACAATGAGCAGTTCTTC
TRBV10-3	-	TRBJ2-7	TRBD2	CAISGTSGASSYEQYF	TGTGCCATTTCCGGGACTAGCGGGGCGAGCTCCTACGAGCAGTACTTC
TRBV15	-	TRBJ2-7	TRBD2	CATSSITSGSYEQYF	TGTGCCACCAGCAGTATAACTAGCGGCTCCTACGAGCAGTACTTC
TRBV18	-	TRBJ1-4	-	CASSSASLEKLFF	TGTGCCAGCTCATCAGCGAGTCTGGAAAAACTGTTTTTT
TRBV7-9	-	TRBJ1-2	TRBD1	CASSLDRQQVYGYTF	TGTGCCAGCAGCCTGGACAGGCAACAAGTCTATGGCTACACCTTC
TRBV7-9	few	TRBJ1-6	-	CASSSVPGRGAPLHF	TGTGCCAGCAGCTCCGTCCCGGGACGCGGTGCACCCCTCCACTTT
TRBV7-8	-	TRBJ2-1	-	CASSLTDVGDEQFF	TGTGCCAGCAGCTTGACAGATGTAGGCGATGAGCAGTTCTTC
TRBV7-9	-	TRBJ2-7	-	CASSLGGVAYEQYF	TGTGCCAGCAGCTTAGGAGGGGTAGCCTACGAGCAGTACTTC
TRBV6-6	many	TRBJ2-7	-	CASTLGGGRYEQYF	TGTGCCAGCACCTTGGGTGGGGGGCGTTACGAGCAGTACTTC
TRBV7-2	-	TRBJ2-5	TRBD2	CASSFTGTSGETQYF	TGTGCCAGCAGCTTTACCGGGACTAGCGGGGAGACCCAGTACTTC
TRBV6-1	-	TRBJ2-2	-	CASSPQGPGELFF	TGTGCCAGCAGCCCACAGGGACCCGGGGAGCTGTTTTTT
TRBV5-1	-	TRBJ1-3	-	CASSLAGNSGNTIYF	TGCGCCAGCAGCTTGGCCGGAAACTCCGGAAACACCATATATTTT
TRBV27	-	TRBJ2-1	TRBD2	CASSPLGEGYNEQFF	TGTGCCAGCAGTCCTTTAGGGGAGGGCTACAATGAGCAGTTCTTC
TRBV30	-	TRBJ2-5	TRBD2	CAWSRTSGGETQYF	TGTGCCTGGAGTCGGACTAGCGGGGGTGAGACCCAGTACTTC
TRBV6-6	-	TRBJ1-1	-	CASRQGSTEAFF	TGTGCCAGCCGGCAGGGGAGCACTGAAGCTTTCTTT
TRBV10-3	-	TRBJ2-1	-	CAIRRGNEQFF	TGTGCCATCAGACGGGGGAATGAGCAGTTCTTC
TRBV6-6	-	TRBJ1-2	TRBD1	CASSDRGPDDYGYTF	TGTGCCAGCAGCGACAGGGGGCCTGATGACTATGGCTACACCTTC
TRBV7-2	-	TRBJ1-5	-	CASSLETSSPQPQHF	TGTGCCAGCAGCTTAGAAACCTCCTCCCCCCAGCCCCAGCATTTT
TRBV28	-	TRBJ2-7	-	CASSRTGFYEQYF	TGTGCCAGCAGTCGGACGGGGTTCTACGAGCAGTACTTC
TRBV5-8	-	TRBJ2-1	TRBD2	CASSFAGLGESEQFF	TGTGCCAGCAGCTTTGCCGGACTAGGGGAAAGTGAGCAGTTCTTC
TRBV29-1	-	TRBJ2-5	TRBD1	CSARQGSVTQYF	TGCAGCGCCCGACAGGGCTCGGTGACCCAGTACTTC
TRBV5-6	-	TRBJ2-2	-	CASSSYTGDTGELFF	TGTGCCAGCAGCTCGTACACTGGGGACACCGGGGAGCTGTTTTTT
TRBV19	few	TRBJ1-3	-	CASKSLGGGKGNTIYF	TGTGCCAGTAAGTCCCTTGGAGGAGGGAAAGGAAACACCATATATTTT
TRBV5-1	-	TRBJ2-7	TRBD2	CASSRGSGASSYEQYF	TGCGCCAGCAGCCGAGGGAGCGGGGCTAGCTCCTACGAGCAGTACTTC
TRBV6-5	-	TRBJ1-1	TRBD1	CATSRTGNQNTEAFF	TGTGCCACCTCCCGGACAGGCAACCAGAACACTGAAGCTTTCTTT
TRBV6-6	few	TRBJ1-1	-	CASRLTENTEAFF	TGTGCCAGCAGACTCACAGAGAACACTGAAGCTTTCTTT